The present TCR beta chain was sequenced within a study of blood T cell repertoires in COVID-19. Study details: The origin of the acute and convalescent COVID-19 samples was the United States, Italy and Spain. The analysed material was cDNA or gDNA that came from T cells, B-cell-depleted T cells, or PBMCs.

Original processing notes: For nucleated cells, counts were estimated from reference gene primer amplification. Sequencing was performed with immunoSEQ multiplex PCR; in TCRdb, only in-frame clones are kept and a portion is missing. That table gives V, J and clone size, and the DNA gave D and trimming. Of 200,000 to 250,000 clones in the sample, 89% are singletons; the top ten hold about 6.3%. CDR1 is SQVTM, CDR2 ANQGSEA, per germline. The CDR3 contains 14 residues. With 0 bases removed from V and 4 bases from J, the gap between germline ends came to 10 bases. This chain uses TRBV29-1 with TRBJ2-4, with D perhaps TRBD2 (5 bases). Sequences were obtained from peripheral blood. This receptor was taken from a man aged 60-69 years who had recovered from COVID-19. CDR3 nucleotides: TGCAGCGTTGAAGATTTCTCGGGGAAAAACATTCAGTACTTC. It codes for CSVEDFSGKNIQYF.